These T cell receptor beta chains were read from a single sample in a study of regulatory T cells in long-lasting Graves disease. A single record per CDR3 protein comes from TCRdb applying MiXCR to the multiplex PCR reads. The repertoire holds about 430,000 distinct CDR3 sequences, with 15% as singletons. The data were also submitted as part of a second study, on T cells in Graves' hyperthyroidism and ophthalmopathy.

Here the sequenced sample was peripheral blood mononuclear cells (PBMCs), taken at new diagnosis, from a patient treated with antithyroid drugs. Receptor source: a woman aged 35 to 49 with Graves disease. Each CDR3 is given with its conserved first and last residue. The order of the fields is V gene, clone size, J gene, D gene, CDR3 protein, CDR3 DNA. D genes are given only for firm matches. Some rows mark clone size as missing; the rest say once, few, many or name a class of expanded clone.

>TRBV4-1|.|TRBJ2-1|TRBD2
CASSQVPGLENEQFF
TGCGCCAGCAGCCAAGTGCCGGGACTAGAGAATGAGCAGTTCTTC
>TRBV10-3|many|TRBJ2-3|.
CAAGRDTQYF
TGTGCCGCGGGCAGAGATACGCAGTATTTT
>TRBV7-6|.|TRBJ2-1|.
CASSAGTTHNEQFF
TGTGCCAGCAGCGCCGGGACCACTCACAATGAGCAGTTCTTC
>TRBV20-1|many|TRBJ2-1|.
CSAKTPGLADNEQFF
TGCAGTGCGAAGACACCGGGACTGGCGGACAATGAGCAGTTCTTC
>TRBV12-3/TRBV12-4|many|TRBJ1-1|.
CASSLGQVSEAFF
TGTGCCAGCAGTTTAGGACAGGTTAGTGAAGCTTTCTTT
>TRBV20-1|.|TRBJ2-1|TRBD2
CSEGTRGNEQFF
TGCAGTGAGGGGACTAGGGGCAATGAGCAGTTCTTC
>TRBV9|few|TRBJ1-1|TRBD1
CASSAGGSMNTEAFF
TGTGCCAGCAGCGCAGGGGGCTCAATGAACACTGAAGCTTTCTTT
>TRBV20-1|many|TRBJ2-7|.
CSARMPSSYEQYF
TGCAGTGCTAGAATGCCTAGCTCCTACGAGCAGTACTTC
>TRBV29-1|many|TRBJ2-5|TRBD1
CSVEVETGDPQETQYF
TGCAGCGTTGAAGTGGAAACAGGGGACCCCCAAGAGACCCAGTACTTC
>TRBV5-5|few|TRBJ2-2|.
CASRLPASNTGELFF
TGTGCCAGCAGACTTCCGGCATCGAACACCGGGGAGCTGTTTTTT
>TRBV20-1|few|TRBJ2-2|.
CSARDVRLPSTGELFF
TGCAGTGCTAGAGATGTGAGACTACCGAGCACCGGGGAGCTGTTTTTT
>TRBV7-9|.|TRBJ2-2|.
CASSRILRDKPGELFF
TGTGCCAGCAGCCGAATTCTCCGGGACAAACCCGGGGAGCTGTTTTTT
>TRBV7-9|many|TRBJ2-5|.
CASSRSQETQYF
TGTGCCAGCAGCAGATCCCAAGAGACCCAGTACTTC
>TRBV7-2|many|TRBJ1-5|.
CASSLAPGAYSNQPQHF
TGTGCCAGCAGCTTAGCGCCCGGGGCGTATAGCAATCAGCCCCAGCATTTT
>TRBV28|few|TRBJ2-3|.
CASSFFTLSTDTQYF
TGTGCCAGCAGTTTTTTCACCCTCAGCACAGATACGCAGTATTTT
>TRBV6-5|.|TRBJ1-5|.
CASSYEGRGSNQPQHF
TGTGCCAGCAGTTACGAGGGGCGGGGTAGCAATCAGCCCCAGCATTTT
>TRBV29-1|.|TRBJ1-1|.
CSVEGTSNTEAFF
TGCAGCGTTGAAGGGACATCGAACACTGAAGCTTTCTTT
>TRBV2|many|TRBJ2-1|TRBD2
CASSEVAGVSNEQFF
TGTGCCAGCAGTGAAGTAGCGGGAGTTTCTAATGAGCAGTTCTTC
>TRBV4-1|few|TRBJ1-2|TRBD1
CASSHLEGASYGYTF
TGCGCCAGCAGCCACCTCGAGGGGGCAAGTTATGGCTACACCTTC
>TRBV11-3|many|TRBJ2-1|TRBD2
CASSPGTSGRPISSNEQFF
TGTGCCAGCAGCCCCGGGACTAGCGGGAGGCCAATATCATCCAATGAGCAGTTCTTC
>TRBV2|many|TRBJ2-2|TRBD1
CASGTGDTGELFF
TGTGCCAGCGGGACAGGGGACACCGGGGAGCTGTTTTTT
>TRBV18|few|TRBJ1-1|TRBD1
CASSPTPGAGGLLTEAFF
TGTGCCAGCTCACCGACACCTGGCGCAGGGGGCTTGTTGACTGAAGCTTTCTTT
>TRBV28|few|TRBJ2-7|TRBD2
CASTSGLVRDEQYF
TGTGCCAGCACCTCCGGACTAGTAAGAGACGAGCAGTACTTC
>TRBV12-3/TRBV12-4|many|TRBJ2-2|.
CASSPGRRNTGELFF
TGTGCCAGCAGCCCGGGCAGGCGGAACACCGGGGAGCTGTTTTTT
>TRBV13|many|TRBJ1-6|TRBD1
CASGDRGGNSPLHF
TGTGCCAGCGGCGACAGGGGAGGCAATTCACCCCTCCACTTT
>TRBV3-1|.|TRBJ2-3|.
CASSQWGRYDTQYF
TGTGCCAGCAGCCAATGGGGGAGATACGATACGCAGTATTTT
>TRBV11-3|many|TRBJ2-3|.
CASSHNRFTDTQYF
TGTGCCAGCAGCCATAACAGGTTCACAGATACGCAGTATTTT
>TRBV6-1|few|TRBJ2-1|.
CASRELGAGNEQFF
TGTGCCAGCCGGGAACTAGGAGCGGGTAATGAGCAGTTCTTC
>TRBV2|many|TRBJ2-1|.
CASSPWSDNEQFF
TGTGCCAGCAGCCCCTGGAGTGACAATGAGCAGTTCTTC
>TRBV5-6|.|TRBJ1-1|.
CASSSATGPEAFF
TGTGCCAGCAGCTCGGCTACAGGTCCTGAAGCTTTCTTT
>TRBV11-1|many|TRBJ2-5|.
CASSPSGPETQYF
TGTGCCAGCAGCCCCAGCGGACCAGAGACCCAGTACTTC
>TRBV29-1|many|TRBJ2-7|.
CSVESDLREQYF
TGCAGCGTTGAGTCCGACCTGCGCGAGCAGTACTTC
>TRBV20-1|.|TRBJ2-1|.
CSPHGVGPLYNEQFF
TGCAGTCCCCATGGGGTGGGGCCCCTCTACAATGAGCAGTTCTTC
>TRBV10-3|many|TRBJ2-3|.
CAISEGRAPDTQYF
TGTGCCATCAGTGAGGGCAGGGCGCCAGATACGCAGTATTTT
>TRBV6-5|many|TRBJ1-2|.
CASSYSGVGGSLYGYTF
TGTGCCAGCAGTTACTCCGGGGTCGGGGGTTCTTTATATGGCTACACCTTC
>TRBV5-1|few|TRBJ2-3|TRBD1
CASSSFPRDFDRGGTDTQYF
TGCGCCAGCAGCTCCTTCCCCCGAGATTTCGACAGGGGAGGCACAGATACGCAGTATTTT
>TRBV12-3/TRBV12-4|.|TRBJ2-5|TRBD1
CASSLGSRDSKETQYF
TGTGCCAGCAGTTTAGGGAGCCGGGACAGCAAAGAGACCCAGTACTTC
>TRBV5-1|many|TRBJ1-1|TRBD1
CASSFQGASEAFF
TGCGCCAGCAGTTTCCAGGGGGCTAGTGAAGCTTTCTTT
>TRBV3-1|.|TRBJ2-7|.
CASSQGPVSHSYEQYF
TGTGCCAGCAGCCAAGGGCCCGTGTCCCACTCCTACGAGCAGTACTTC
>TRBV18|few|TRBJ2-7|.
CASSLQAESSYEQYF
TGTGCCAGCTCACTACAGGCGGAATCATCCTACGAGCAGTACTTC
>TRBV20-1|many|TRBJ1-1|.
CSASQVGLNTEAFF
TGCAGTGCTAGCCAGGTTGGTTTGAACACTGAAGCTTTCTTT
>TRBV2|many|TRBJ2-5|TRBD2
CASSRLATTETQYF
TGTGCCAGCAGTAGACTAGCGACGACGGAGACCCAGTACTTC
>TRBV9|.|TRBJ2-2|.
CASSEPREDTGELFF
TGTGCCAGCAGCGAACCTAGGGAGGACACCGGGGAGCTGTTTTTT
>TRBV18|many|TRBJ2-3|TRBD2
CASSPASGSADTQYF
TGTGCCAGCTCACCTGCTAGCGGGAGTGCAGATACGCAGTATTTT
>TRBV27|few|TRBJ2-3|TRBD1
CASRGQGLSDTQYF
TGTGCCAGCAGAGGACAGGGTCTTTCGGATACGCAGTATTTT
>TRBV19|few|TRBJ2-7|TRBD1
CASSTDRASYEQYF
TGTGCCAGTAGTACCGACAGGGCCTCCTACGAGCAGTACTTC
>TRBV18|few|TRBJ2-5|TRBD2
CASSPPRGVGGNQETQYF
TGTGCCAGCTCACCCCCCCGGGGGGTCGGGGGAAACCAAGAGACCCAGTACTTC
>TRBV3-1|many|TRBJ2-5|TRBD2
CASTKTSVETQYF
TGTGCCAGCACAAAGACTAGCGTAGAGACCCAGTACTTC